The 5 T cell receptor beta chains below were found in one sample sequenced in a study of blood T cells in healthy people across ages. Alongside a J-beta primer mix, a sample-barcoded 5' primer served in a second PCR lasting about 7 to 11 cycles. TCRdb used MiXCR to reprocess the 5' RACE reads, holding one entry per CDR3 protein. The table lists about 730,000 distinct CDR3 sequences, approximately 43% of them singletons. The source material was blood. The receptors originated from a woman aged 60-75 years in good health.

The chain is built from TRBV7-9 and TRBJ2-3, with TRBD2 matching over 9 bases. Losses at the gene ends were 2 bases for V and 5 bases for J; bases not matched to a gene: 5. CDR3 size: 15 residues. CDR1 and CDR2 from the germline V gene are SEHNR and FQNEAQ (reference sequence). DNA of the CDR3: TGTGCCAGCAGCTTAAGGCGGGGGGGCCTAGATACGCAGTATTTT. Its protein is CASSLRRGGLDTQYF.

V and J are TRBV25-1 and TRBJ2-1; TRBD2 matches at 12 bases. The length of the CDR3 is 13 residues. With 8 bases clipped from V and 10 bases from J, the junction kept 6 bases outside the gene matches. Looked up from germline, CDR1 is MGHDK and CDR2 is SYGVNS. The CDR3 loop reads CASGGLAGSEQFF. In DNA form, the CDR3 reads TGTGCCAGCGGCGGACTAGCGGGGTCGGAGCAGTTCTTC.

This clonotype has only a few counts. V usage is TRBV7-9 and J usage is TRBJ2-3, with 10 bases fitting TRBD2. After removal of 2 bases from V and 3 bases from J, the junction contained 2 bases not matched to a gene. CDR1 is SEHNR, CDR2 FQNEAQ, per germline (reference sequence). The length of the CDR3 is 15 residues. The CDR3 nucleotides are TGTGCCAGCAGCTTAATGACTAGCGGGACAGATACGCAGTATTTT. This sequence encodes CASSLMTSGTDTQYF. Using reference TRBV7-9 and TRBJ2-3 for the parts outside the CDR3, the full variable domain is DTGVSQNPRHKITKRGQNVTFRCDPISEHNRLYWYRQTLGQGPEFLTYFQNEAQLEKSRLLSDRFSAERPKGSFSTLEIQRTEQGDSAMYLCASSLMTSGTDTQYFGPGTRLTVL.

The CDR3 loop reads CASSRGPANTEAFF. Written as DNA, the CDR3 is TGTGCCAGCTCTCGGGGGCCAGCGAACACTGAAGCTTTCTTT. The chain couples TRBV6-5 to TRBJ1-1; possibly TRBD1 for D (6 bases). V lost 8 bases to trimming and J lost 1 base, with 14 bases between them. The CDR3 consists of 14 residues. Germline V gene data show CDR1 as MNHEY and CDR2 as SVGAGI.

The chain links TRBV29-1 to TRBJ1-1; no reliable D call. V lost 8 bases and J lost 7, with 11 bases in between. The CDR3 runs to 10 residues. Germline V gene lookup returns CDR1 SQVTM and CDR2 ANQGSEA. The CDR3 nucleotides are TGCAGCAGCTCGCGAGGTGAAGCTTTCTTT. It translates to CSSSRGEAFF.